This T cell receptor (beta chain) appears in the sequencing data of a study of memory CD4+ T cells and cytomegalovirus serostatus. Study as a whole: Healthy Belgian adult donors included fewer than 10 CMV-positive and some 23 CMV-negative people. General observations from the study: A US-trained random forest predicted CMV serostatus with median AUC around 0.9. The CMV-associated TCR signature appears largely within the CD4+ memory repertoire.

On this clone itself: Its specificity is unknown.

Germline values: CDR1 SNHLY, CDR2 FYNNEI. V lost 4 bases to trimming and J lost 3 bases, with 6 bases between them. The CDR3 extends over 13 amino acids. Data came from immunoSEQ multiplex PCR; TCRdb stores just in-frame clones and leaves some out. The sample yields some 50,000 clones, about 80% seen once. The sort gate was single viable CD3+CD4+CD8-CD45RO+ cells for memory CD4+ T cells. Positive selection with CD4 microbeads enriched total CD4+ T cells. This TCR came from an adult in good health and CMV-seronegative. J is TRBJ1-4 and V is TRBV2; D is unclear. The sequenced sample was memory CD4+ T cells from blood. CDR3 sequence (DNA): TGTGCCAGCAGTGGGGGTCCTAATGAAAAACTGTTTTTT. Translated: CASSGGPNEKLFF.